Sequencing of this T cell receptor beta chain was carried out in a study of blood T cell repertoires in COVID-19. Study in general: COVID-19 samples from acute and convalescent phases originated in the United States, Italy and Spain. Sources were T cells, B-cell-depleted T cells, or PBMCs; the material itself was cDNA or gDNA.

Losses at the gene ends were 3 bases for V and 5 bases for J; bases not matched to a gene: 4. Germline CDR1 and CDR2: LNHDA and SQIVND (reference sequence). This CDR3 contains 13 residues. Per the original methods: Reference gene primer amplification gave estimated nucleated cell counts. Using immunoSEQ multiplex PCR, the repertoire was profiled, and TCRdb retains in-frame clones only, with some absent. The DNA was the basis for D and trimming; V, J and clone size are from that table. The repertoire has some 57,000 clones, roughly nine tenths of them found once; the top ten carry roughly 1.6%. The V and J genes are TRBV19 and TRBJ2-7; 7 bases match TRBD2. The TCR was taken from a man in his 60s with acute or convalescent COVID-19. What was sequenced was peripheral blood. The CDR3 loop is CASSIGGVDEQYF. CDR3 DNA: TGTGCCAGTAGTATTGGGGGGGTGGACGAGCAGTACTTC.